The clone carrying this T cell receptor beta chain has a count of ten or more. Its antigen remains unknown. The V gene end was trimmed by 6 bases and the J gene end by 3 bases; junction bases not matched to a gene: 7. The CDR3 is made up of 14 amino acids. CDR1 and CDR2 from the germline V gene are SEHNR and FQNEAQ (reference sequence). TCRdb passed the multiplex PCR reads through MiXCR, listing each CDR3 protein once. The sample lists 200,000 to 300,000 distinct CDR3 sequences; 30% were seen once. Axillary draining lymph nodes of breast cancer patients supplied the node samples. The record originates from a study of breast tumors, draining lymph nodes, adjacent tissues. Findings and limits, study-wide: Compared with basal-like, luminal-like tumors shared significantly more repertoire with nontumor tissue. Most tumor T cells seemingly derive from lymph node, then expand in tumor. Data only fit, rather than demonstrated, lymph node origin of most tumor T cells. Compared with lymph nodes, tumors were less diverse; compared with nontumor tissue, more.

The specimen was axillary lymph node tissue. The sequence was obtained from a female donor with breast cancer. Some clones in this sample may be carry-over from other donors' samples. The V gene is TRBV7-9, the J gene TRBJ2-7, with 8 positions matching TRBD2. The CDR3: CASSEGLAGYEQYF. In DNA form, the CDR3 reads TGTGCCAGCAGTGAAGGGCTAGCGGGCTACGAGCAGTACTTC. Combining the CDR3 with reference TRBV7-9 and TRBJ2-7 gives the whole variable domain DTGVSQNPRHKITKRGQNVTFRCDPISEHNRLYWYRQTLGQGPEFLTYFQNEAQLEKSRLLSDRFSAERPKGSFSTLEIQRTEQGDSAMYLCASSEGLAGYEQYFGPGTRLTVT.